Described below is a single TCR beta chain sequence and its context. This entry is derived from a study of cytomegalovirus exposure and HLA in healthy donors. PCR involved 60 Vbeta and 13 Jbeta primers. Only in-frame clones appear in the TCRdb table, and some are missing; sequencing was by immunoSEQ multiplex PCR. The repertoire holds 90,000 to 150,000 clones, with 75% to 80% as singletons. V was clipped by 7 bases and J by 2 bases, with 16 bases between them. Germline CDR1 SEHNR, CDR2 FQNEAQ (reference sequence). This CDR3 is 15 amino acids long. The sample comprised PBMCs. This TCR derives from a woman in her 30s in good health and CMV-seropositive. J is TRBJ2-3 and V is TRBV7-9; maybe TRBD2 (5 bases). The CDR3 DNA reads TGTGCCAGCACGTCTGCGGGTGGGTACACAGATACGCAGTATTTT. Protein sequence: CASTSAGGYTDTQYF.